This T cell receptor beta chain emerged from a study of blood T cell repertoires in COVID-19. The authors' processing: The assay estimated nucleated cells by amplifying reference gene primers. Data came from immunoSEQ multiplex PCR; TCRdb stores just in-frame clones and leaves some out. That table is the source of V, J and clone size, and D and trimming were worked out from the DNA. This table holds 90,000 to 110,000 clones, around three quarters found once. The sample comprised peripheral blood. This receptor was taken from a human donor in a cohort sampled during active or convalescent COVID-19.

CDR3 DNA sequence: TGTGCCAGCAGCAAGAGGACAGGGCTTTACAATGAGCAGTTCTTC. Its protein is CASSKRTGLYNEQFF. This sequence joins TRBV9 and TRBJ2-1; TRBD1 matches 8 bases. The CDR3 is 15 amino acids. The V gene end was trimmed by 4 bases and the J gene end by 4 bases; junction bases not matched to a gene: 7. The V gene's germline CDR1 is SGDLS and CDR2 YYNGEE.